The 21 T cell receptor beta chains listed next were all sequenced from one sample in a study of cytomegalovirus exposure and HLA in healthy donors. The PCR used 60 Vbeta and 13 Jbeta primers. Here immunoSEQ multiplex PCR was the method, and the copy in TCRdb shows in-frame clones only, minus some. The sample gives 130,000 or so clones, more than 65% of which show up once; roughly 3% is in the top ten. Specimen: PBMCs. The origin of the receptors is a woman between 18 and 30 years old in good health and CMV-seropositive.

The rearrangement links TRBV15 to TRBJ2-5; 12 positions match TRBD2. Losses at the gene ends were 2 bases for V and 5 bases for J; bases not matched to a gene: 3. Germline V lookup: CDR1 LNHNV, CDR2 YYDKDF (reference sequence). The CDR3 runs 15 residues. CDR3 DNA sequence: TGTGCCACCAGCAGAAGGACTAGCGGGGTTGAGACCCAGTACTTC. Translating it yields CATSRRTSGVETQYF.

The genes are TRBV6-1 and TRBJ1-2, with 9 bases matching TRBD1. This CDR3 has 14 residues. J lost 4 bases, V lost 5 bases, and 5 bases had no gene match. Germline V gene lookup returns CDR1 MNHNS and CDR2 SASEGT. Here the CDR3 DNA reads TGTGCCAGCAGTAGGGACAGGGAGTTCTATGGCTACACCTTC. As protein: CASSRDREFYGYTF.

This CDR3 is CASTPPTSGPPPETQYF. CDR3 sequence (DNA): TGTGCCAGCACCCCCCCCACTAGCGGTCCTCCACCAGAGACCCAGTACTTC. The chain recombines TRBV25-1 with TRBJ2-5, with TRBD2 identical over 8 bases. V trimming: 7 bases; J trimming: 4 bases; junction bases outside the gene matches: 17. Germline-derived CDR1 and CDR2 are MGHDK and SYGVNS. CDR3 length equals 17 residues.

The J gene is TRBJ1-2, the V gene TRBV11-2; the D is unclear. Germline values: CDR1 SGHAT, CDR2 FQNNGV. The V gene lost 5 bases and the J gene lost 8 bases, with 18 bases spanning the gap. The CDR3 runs 14 residues. The CDR3 is CASSEQPGEGGYTF. CDR3 bases: TGTGCCAGCAGCGAGCAACCAGGCGAAGGAGGCTACACCTTC.

A remark on this clone: A read error may produce the germline difference seen at one junction end. The rearrangement uses TRBV27 and TRBJ2-2; 11 bases match TRBD2. The CDR3 sequence is 18 residues long. Per the germline V gene, CDR1 is MNHEY and CDR2 is SMNVEV (reference sequence). CDR3 sequence reads: CASSVSVPGLADTGELFF. CDR3 bases: TGTGCCAGCAGTGTATCAGTACCGGGACTAGCGGACACCGGGGAGCTGTTTTTT.

This chain joins TRBV6-6 and TRBJ2-1; 9 bases agree with TRBD1. CDR1 and CDR2 (germline): MNHNY, SVGAGI (reference sequence). The V and J ends lost 1 base and 5 bases, in that order; junction bases with no gene match: 3. This CDR3 has 15 residues. This CDR3 is CASSYWGTGHNEQFF. CDR3 DNA: TGTGCCAGCAGTTACTGGGGGACAGGGCACAATGAGCAGTTCTTC.

The V and J genes are TRBV9 and TRBJ2-3; D possibly corresponds to TRBD2 (7 bases). This CDR3 comprises 15 residues. The V gene lost 4 bases and the J gene lost 3 bases, with 15 bases spanning the gap. The germline V gene encodes CDR1 SGDLS and CDR2 YYNGEE. CDR3 loop: CASSTGGRSTDTQYF. The CDR3 DNA sequence: TGTGCCAGCAGCACGGGGGGCCGCTCGACAGATACGCAGTATTTT.

This chain connects TRBV13 to TRBJ2-7; TRBD2 matches at 7 bases. J lost 4 bases, V lost 8 bases, and 5 bases had no gene match. The germline V gene encodes CDR1 PRHDT and CDR2 FYEKMQ (reference sequence). The CDR3 extends over 12 amino acids. CDR3 amino acids: CASSLGGYEQYF. The DNA for the CDR3 is TGTGCCAGCTCCCTGGGAGGGTACGAGCAGTACTTC.

The chain is built from TRBV15 and TRBJ1-6, with D possibly matching TRBD1 (5 bases). CDR1 LNHNV and CDR2 YYDKDF come from the germline V gene (reference sequence). The CDR3 runs 15 residues. V was shortened by 1 base and J by 9 bases, with 13 bases between the two germline ends. CDR3 coding DNA: TGTGCCACCAGCAGAGGTGTCAGGGACTCTTCACCCCTCCACTTT. This sequence encodes CATSRGVRDSSPLHF.

This clone was observed a single time. The chain combines TRBV27 with TRBJ2-1; tentatively, D is TRBD2 (6 bases). The V end was cut by 6 bases, the J end by 10 bases, with 16 bases between. The CDR3 covers 13 residues. The germline CDR1 and CDR2 sequences are MNHEY and SMNVEV (reference sequence). In DNA form, the CDR3 reads TGTGCCAGCAGACGAGGAGGGGTCGGGGAGCAGTTCTTC. This translates into CASRRGGVGEQFF.

The table lists this clone with a few counts. The chain uses TRBV2 and TRBJ1-4; no clear D. This CDR3 is 11 amino acids long. The germline V gene has CDR1 SNHLY and CDR2 FYNNEI. Trimming took off 11 bases at V and 7 bases at J, with 11 bases between the two ends. This CDR3 is CASRPGEKLFF. Here the CDR3 DNA reads TGTGCCTCACGACCGGGTGAAAAACTGTTTTTT.

This clone was recorded once. The DNA is omitted, as the CDR3 cannot be located on it reliably, and the CDR3 follows TCRdb's listing. The rearrangement uses TRBV27 and TRBJ1-2; TRBD1, as called in the table, went unchecked against the DNA. The germline gives CDR1 MNHEY, CDR2 SMNVEV (reference sequence). The CDR3 numbers 15 amino acids, ends counted. The CDR3 spells CASSFGTGANYGYTF.

This rearrangement joins TRBV19 to TRBJ2-6, with D hard to call. In germline, CDR1 is LNHDA, CDR2 SQIVND (reference sequence). This CDR3 is 15 amino acids long. Trimming shortened V by 3 bases and J by 2 bases, and 8 bases separated the two germline ends. The CDR3 spells CASSIVLPGANVLTF. CDR3 coding DNA: TGTGCCAGTAGTATCGTCCTTCCTGGGGCCAACGTCCTGACTTTC.

This clone was counted a few times. This chain connects TRBV5-1 to TRBJ2-2; the D gene is possibly TRBD2 (6 bases). Germline lookup yields CDR1 SGHRS and CDR2 YFSETQ. The CDR3 runs to 15 residues. Trimming cost V 0 bases and J 5 bases, with 11 bases left between them. The CDR3 sequence is CASSLVGGDTGELFF. In DNA form, the CDR3 reads TGCGCCAGCAGCTTGGTTGGCGGGGATACCGGGGAGCTGTTTTTT.

The chain combines TRBV11-2 with TRBJ1-4, with D unclear. The germline CDR1 and CDR2 sequences are SGHAT and FQNNGV. This CDR3 spans 13 amino acids. Trimming removed 0 bases from V and 7 bases from J, with 6 bases in between. In DNA form, the CDR3 reads TGTGCCAGCAGCTTAGAGGAGGCTGAAAAACTGTTTTTT. Its translation: CASSLEEAEKLFF.

The chain links TRBV27 to TRBJ1-2, with TRBD1 matching over 7 bases. The J segment lost 5 bases and the V segment lost 3 bases, leaving 9 bases of the junction unmatched. Germline V gene sequence: CDR1 MNHEY, CDR2 SMNVEV (reference sequence). The CDR3 runs to 15 residues. The CDR3 nucleotides are TGTGCCAGCAGTTTTCAGGGGGGATTAAATTATGGCTACACCTTC. Encoded protein: CASSFQGGLNYGYTF.

This clone was picked up a small number of times. The J gene is TRBJ2-3, the V gene TRBV7-9; 8 positions agree with TRBD2. V shed 5 bases and J 4 bases; nucleotides not matched to a gene: 11. Germline V gives CDR1 SEHNR, CDR2 FQNEAQ (reference sequence). The CDR3 contains 16 residues. Here the CDR3 DNA reads TGTGCCAGCAGCATTACTTCGGGGGGGCGTGCAGATACGCAGTATTTT. Translating gives CASSITSGGRADTQYF.

The chain combines TRBV4-1 with TRBJ2-3; D is ambiguous. Germline V gene lookup returns CDR1 MGHRA and CDR2 YSYEKL. CDR3 length: 14 amino acids. Trimming shortened V by 2 bases and J by 2 bases, and 8 bases separated the two germline ends. The chain's CDR3 is CASSQTTSTDTQYF. The CDR3 bases are TGCGCCAGCAGCCAAACGACTTCCACAGATACGCAGTATTTT.

The chain is built from TRBV28 and TRBJ1-3; D might be TRBD1 (6 bases). This CDR3 spans 14 amino acids. Trimming cost V 8 bases and J 4 bases, with 15 bases left between them. Per the germline V gene, CDR1 is MDHEN and CDR2 is SYDVKM. CDR3 loop: CASRLPGVGNTIYF. CDR3 bases: TGTGCCAGCCGTCTCCCAGGGGTAGGAAACACCATATATTTT.

V gene TRBV4-2 combines with J gene TRBJ1-5; the D is unclear. This CDR3 spans 14 amino acids. Germline CDR1 is LGHNA and CDR2 is YNFKEQ. Trimming took off 1 base at V and 4 bases at J, with 8 bases between the two ends. The DNA of the CDR3 is TGTGCCAGCAGCCAAGGAACAGTGAATCAGCCCCAGCATTTT. This gives the protein CASSQGTVNQPQHF.

This clone was seen only once. The V and J genes are TRBV29-1 and TRBJ2-5; 13 nucleotides match TRBD2. The germline V gene encodes CDR1 SQVTM and CDR2 ANQGSEA. The trim removed 7 bases at V and 5 bases at J, leaving 10 bases unmatched. The CDR3 is 15 residues long. The CDR3 DNA reads TGCAGCGCTTTACTAGCGGGGGGGGGCGTGGAGACCCAGTACTTC. Its translation is CSALLAGGGVETQYF.